The 9 T cell receptor beta chains reported below all come from one sample, sequenced in a study of cytomegalovirus exposure and HLA in healthy donors. In the PCR, 60 Vbeta and 13 Jbeta primers were used. The protocol was immunoSEQ multiplex PCR, while the TCRdb copy is restricted to in-frame clones and leaves out a portion. Seen here are some 150,000 clones, around 80% observed once, and the top ten hold 3% to 3.5%. The sequencing sample was made of PBMCs. The origin of the receptors is a man in his forties in good health and CMV-seronegative.

This clone was observed a handful of times. The CDR3 coding sequence is TGTGCCAGCAGCTGGGGACAGGGGAACACTGAAGCTTTCTTT. Amino acid sequence: CASSWGQGNTEAFF. The genes are TRBV11-3 and TRBJ1-1; 9 bases fit TRBD1. The V gene's germline CDR1 is SGHNT and CDR2 YENEEA. CDR3 length: 14 amino acids. Trimming cost V 4 bases and J 1 base; bases outside gene matches: 1.

V usage is TRBV4-1 and J usage is TRBJ1-6; D is uncertain. V was clipped by 0 bases and J by 0 bases, with 15 bases between them. Per the germline V gene, CDR1 is MGHRA and CDR2 is YSYEKL. The length of the CDR3 is 19 residues. CDR3 sequence: CASSQDFGIASSYNSPLHF. The CDR3 DNA follows: TGCGCCAGCAGCCAAGATTTCGGGATTGCCAGCTCCTATAATTCACCCCTCCACTTT.

The V and J genes are TRBV7-3 and TRBJ2-3, with TRBD1 identical over 8 bases. J gave up 5 bases and V 5 bases, and 12 bases lay outside the gene matches. Per germline, CDR1 SGHTA and CDR2 FQGTGA. CDR3 size: 16 residues. CDR3 DNA: TGTGCCAGCAGCCCCAGGGGGCTTGTTCATGAAGATACGCAGTATTTT. Its translation: CASSPRGLVHEDTQYF.

V gene TRBV27 combines with J gene TRBJ2-5; perhaps TRBD2 as D (6 bases). Trimming stripped 5 bases from V and 5 bases from J, with 24 bases between. This CDR3 has 17 residues. Germline V CDR1 and CDR2: MNHEY, SMNVEV (reference sequence). In DNA, the CDR3 is TGTGCCAGCAGTCCTATAGCTCAGCTGGGGCGGGATGAGACCCAGTACTTC. Translated: CASSPIAQLGRDETQYF.

The chain recombines TRBV9 with TRBJ1-2; possible D gene TRBD1, 5 bases. Germline V lookup: CDR1 SGDLS, CDR2 YYNGEE. This CDR3 region has 14 residues. V was pared by 0 bases and J by 4 bases, with 10 bases between. The CDR3 DNA reads as TGTGCCAGCAGCGTAGAGGGGCAGGGCTATGGCTACACCTTC. Residues: CASSVEGQGYGYTF.

Of note for this clone: Other nucleotide sequences from this sample produce the same CDR3. This chain connects TRBV6-5 to TRBJ1-1, with D tentatively TRBD1 (5 bases). V was shortened by 0 bases and J by 5 bases, with 10 bases between the two germline ends. The CDR3 has 14 residues. Per germline, CDR1 MNHEY and CDR2 SVGAGI. The CDR3 DNA reads TGTGCCAGCAGTTACTCTAGGGGAGGGACTGAAGCTTTCTTT. Amino acids: CASSYSRGGTEAFF.

This clone came up once. This sequence joins TRBV5-4 and TRBJ2-5, with a tentative D call TRBD1 (6 bases). V was cut by 6 bases and J by 1 base, with 16 bases left in between. This CDR3 comprises 15 residues. CDR1 is SGHNT and CDR2 is YYREEE in the germline V gene (reference sequence). The CDR3 sequence is CASTQMGTPQETQYF. CDR3 sequence (DNA): TGTGCCAGCACCCAAATGGGGACACCCCAAGAGACCCAGTACTTC.

The V call is TRBV5-6, the J call TRBJ2-5; a possible D gene is TRBD2 (5 bases). Germline CDR1 is SGHDT and CDR2 is YYEEEE. V lost 4 bases and J lost 5, with 12 bases in between. The CDR3 contains 13 residues. The CDR3 DNA sequence: TGTGCCAGCAGCCCTCAGGAGGTGGAGACCCAGTACTTC. Its translation is CASSPQEVETQYF.

The chain joins TRBV9 to TRBJ1-4; D unclear. The germline CDR1 and CDR2 sequences are SGDLS and YYNGEE. The CDR3 is 15 residues long. Trimming left V 0 bases short and J 0 bases short, with 6 bases between. The CDR3 spells CASSVGVATNEKLFF. The CDR3 DNA reads TGTGCCAGCAGCGTAGGAGTCGCAACTAATGAAAAACTGTTTTTT.